What follows describes a single T cell receptor (beta chain). The data were produced by immunoSEQ multiplex PCR, yet TCRdb's version contains in-frame clones alone and is incomplete. Found here are 200,000 to 300,000 clones, about nine tenths of them singletons; the top ten hold 7.2%. CDR3 length: 11 residues. Germline-derived CDR1 and CDR2 are DFQATT and SNEGSKA (reference sequence). V was trimmed by 7 bases and J by 4 bases, leaving 8 bases between them. This sample was taken from a study of blood T cell repertoires in COVID-19. This TCR derives from a man aged 55 to 70 who had recovered from COVID-19. The chain employs TRBV20-1 and TRBJ1-3, with D hard to call. The sample was peripheral blood. The CDR3 DNA reads TGCAGTGGGGAGTTAGGAAACACCATATATTTT. It translates to CSGELGNTIYF.